This T cell receptor (beta chain) comes out of a study of Tregs in tolerant kidney transplant recipients. CDR1 and CDR2 (germline): KGHSH, LQKENI. The V gene end was trimmed by 2 bases and the J gene end by 6 bases; junction bases not matched to a gene: 4. This CDR3 has 15 residues. Using immunoSEQ multiplex PCR, the repertoire was profiled, and TCRdb retains in-frame clones only, with some absent. The data hold over 85,000 clones, with over 85% observed a single time. There are a few counts of this clone. This TCR came from a human donor who received a combined kidney and bone marrow transplant. The specimen was CD4+ T cells from blood, collected before the transplant. The chain joins TRBV18 to TRBJ2-1; 10 positions match TRBD2. The CDR3 reads CASSPRTSGSNEQFF. The CDR3 DNA reads as TGTGCCAGCTCACCAAGGACTAGCGGCTCCAATGAGCAGTTCTTC.